Listed below are T cell receptor beta chains from one sample, sequenced in a study of T-cell reconstitution after alpha-beta-depleted transplantation in children. Via MiXCR, TCRdb re-called the PCR reads, giving one row per CDR3 protein. The sample lists about 980,000 distinct CDR3 sequences, roughly 29% occurring once. This sample comprised PBMCs, mostly from graft donor cells, obtained 360 days after TCRalphabeta/CD19-depleted stem cell transplant. The receptors stem from a boy younger than two who had a stem cell transplant for SCID, so the T cells may come from the graft donor. The CDR3 runs from the conserved cysteine through the conserved F or W. The order of the fields is clone size, D gene, V gene, J gene, CDR3 protein, CDR3 DNA. The D gene is left open where the match is weak. Not every row has a clone size; where given, it reads once, few, many or a size class.

.	TRBD1	TRBV12-3/TRBV12-4	TRBJ2-7	CASSPGTGSYSYEQYF	TGTGCCAGCAGTCCCGGGACAGGGTCCTACTCCTACGAGCAGTACTTC
.	.	TRBV6-1	TRBJ1-1	CASSPLWGGLRTEAFF	TGTGCCAGCAGCCCCCTATGGGGGGGGCTGAGGACTGAAGCTTTCTTT
few	TRBD1	TRBV30	TRBJ1-2	CAWSPQTGQNYGYTF	TGTGCCTGGAGTCCCCAGACAGGGCAAAACTATGGCTACACCTTC
.	.	TRBV7-2	TRBJ2-1	CASSLLQGLNNEQFF	TGTGCCAGCAGCTTATTGCAAGGATTAAACAATGAGCAGTTCTTC
.	.	TRBV20-1	TRBJ2-7	CSATDISYEQYF	TGCAGTGCTACGGACATCTCCTACGAGCAGTACTTC
.	.	TRBV3-1	TRBJ2-5	CASSQDRVQKTQYF	TGTGCCAGCAGCCAAGATCGGGTACAGAAGACCCAGTACTTC
.	TRBD2	TRBV4-3	TRBJ2-3	CASSPLSGDTDTQYF	TGCGCCAGCAGCCCCCTGAGCGGGGACACAGATACGCAGTATTTT
few	TRBD1	TRBV5-6	TRBJ2-7	CASSATGGLTHEQYF	TGTGCCAGCAGCGCGACAGGGGGCCTCACCCACGAGCAGTACTTC
few	.	TRBV9	TRBJ2-2	CASSVGDPNTGELFF	TGTGCCAGCAGCGTAGGCGACCCGAACACCGGGGAGCTGTTTTTT
.	.	TRBV6-2/TRBV6-3	TRBJ1-5	CTSSPVAVAEDQPQHF	TGTACCAGCAGTCCTGTTGCCGTGGCAGAGGATCAGCCCCAGCATTTT
few	.	TRBV20-1	TRBJ2-5	CSARDWAPQETQYF	TGCAGTGCTAGAGATTGGGCGCCGCAGGAGACCCAGTACTTC
.	.	TRBV12-3/TRBV12-4	TRBJ1-5	CASSLATGLGQPQHF	TGTGCCAGCAGTTTAGCTACAGGGTTGGGCCAGCCCCAGCATTTT
.	.	TRBV29-1	TRBJ1-1	CSVEEWGVSTEAFF	TGCAGCGTTGAAGAATGGGGGGTTAGCACTGAAGCTTTCTTT
.	.	TRBV10-3	TRBJ1-1	CAISGGDGTEAFF	TGTGCCATCAGCGGGGGGGATGGCACTGAAGCTTTCTTT
few	.	TRBV20-1	TRBJ1-5	CSARGVGGNQPQHF	TGCAGTGCTAGAGGAGTGGGGGGAAATCAGCCCCAGCATTTT
.	TRBD1	TRBV30	TRBJ2-3	CAWGIGQAADTQYF	TGTGCCTGGGGTATTGGACAGGCCGCAGATACGCAGTATTTT
few	TRBD1	TRBV10-3	TRBJ1-5	CASAGQLGRDQPQHF	TGTGCCAGTGCGGGACAGCTGGGGAGGGATCAGCCCCAGCATTTT
few	.	TRBV10-3	TRBJ1-1	CAISEDGAYTEAFF	TGTGCCATCAGTGAGGATGGGGCCTACACTGAAGCTTTCTTT
few	.	TRBV7-9	TRBJ1-6	CASGWGERSYNSPLHF	TGTGCCAGCGGATGGGGGGAGAGATCCTATAATTCACCCCTCCACTTT
.	TRBD1	TRBV20-1	TRBJ2-7	CSAGNRGRVNYEQYF	TGCAGTGCTGGAAACAGGGGGCGCGTAAACTACGAGCAGTACTTC
.	.	TRBV4-1	TRBJ2-3	CASSLPRGGGPPDTQYF	TGCGCCAGCAGCCTCCCTCGGGGAGGGGGCCCCCCAGATACGCAGTATTTT
few	.	TRBV27	TRBJ2-5	CASSLAGAKWETQYF	TGTGCCAGCAGTTTGGCAGGGGCGAAGTGGGAGACCCAGTACTTC
few	.	TRBV10-3	TRBJ2-7	CAIRSGGGEQYF	TGTGCCATCAGGTCGGGGGGCGGCGAGCAGTACTTC
few	TRBD2	TRBV5-5	TRBJ2-5	CASSLISSGQETQYF	TGTGCCAGCAGCTTGATCTCTAGCGGACAAGAGACCCAGTACTTC
few	.	TRBV2	TRBJ2-1	CASRPSETSYNEQFF	TGTGCCAGCAGACCTAGCGAAACCTCCTACAATGAGCAGTTCTTC
.	.	TRBV12-3/TRBV12-4	TRBJ1-1	CASTDVVAEAFF	TGTGCCAGCACGGACGTGGTGGCTGAAGCTTTCTTT
.	.	TRBV29-1	TRBJ1-4	CSASDGINEKLFF	TGCAGCGCCTCGGATGGGATTAATGAAAAACTGTTTTTT
.	TRBD2	TRBV14	TRBJ2-1	CASSTLAGGLSEQFF	TGTGCCAGCAGTACACTAGCGGGGGGGCTAAGTGAGCAGTTCTTC
.	TRBD1	TRBV5-4	TRBJ2-7	CASSFRTGGHYEQYF	TGTGCCAGCAGCTTCAGGACAGGGGGACACTACGAGCAGTACTTC
.	.	TRBV28	TRBJ2-3	CASSKVLTDTQYF	TGTGCCAGCAGTAAGGTTCTCACAGATACGCAGTATTTT
.	.	TRBV20-1	TRBJ2-3	CSARWGEGTDTQYF	TGCAGTGCTAGATGGGGGGAAGGGACAGATACGCAGTATTTT
.	.	TRBV5-5	TRBJ1-1	CASSLVGGFVGATEAFF	TGTGCCAGCAGCTTGGTAGGCGGTTTTGTAGGGGCCACTGAAGCTTTCTTT
.	TRBD1	TRBV12-3/TRBV12-4	TRBJ1-2	CASSPFPDRFLYGYTF	TGTGCCAGCAGCCCCTTTCCGGACAGGTTTCTATATGGCTACACCTTC
.	TRBD2	TRBV20-1	TRBJ2-3	CSQAGGGTDTQYF	TGCAGTCAGGCGGGGGGTGGCACAGATACGCAGTATTTT
.	TRBD1	TRBV7-9	TRBJ1-1	CASSWGQGAEAFF	TGTGCCAGCAGCTGGGGTCAGGGGGCGGAAGCTTTCTTT
.	.	TRBV7-9	TRBJ1-1	CASSLDWGDTEAFF	TGTGCCAGCAGCTTAGATTGGGGAGACACTGAAGCTTTCTTT
.	.	TRBV20-1	TRBJ1-3	CSARAQQGLAGNTIYF	TGCAGTGCTAGAGCCCAACAGGGCTTAGCTGGAAACACCATATATTTT
few	TRBD2	TRBV12-3/TRBV12-4	TRBJ2-7	CASSSGLAGGPYEQYF	TGTGCCAGCAGTTCGGGACTAGCGGGGGGGCCCTACGAGCAGTACTTC
.	TRBD2	TRBV20-1	TRBJ2-7	CSASRSGGSYEQYF	TGCAGTGCTAGCCGTAGCGGGGGGTCTTACGAGCAGTACTTC
.	TRBD1	TRBV5-8	TRBJ2-5	CASSLAPGGPETQYF	TGTGCCAGCAGCTTAGCTCCAGGGGGCCCAGAGACCCAGTACTTC
.	TRBD1	TRBV7-6	TRBJ2-7	CASSSPNRGVYEQYF	TGTGCCAGCAGCTCCCCGAACAGGGGGGTCTACGAGCAGTACTTC
.	.	TRBV5-1	TRBJ1-1	CASSWGVGKHGTEAFF	TGCGCCAGCAGCTGGGGAGTGGGGAAACATGGCACTGAAGCTTTCTTT
few	.	TRBV6-5	TRBJ2-7	CASSYYLHREQYF	TGTGCCAGCAGTTATTATCTCCACAGGGAGCAGTACTTC
many	TRBD1	TRBV20-1	TRBJ2-7	CSAPRGTGAYEQYF	TGCAGTGCCCCCCGCGGGACAGGGGCCTACGAGCAGTACTTC
few	.	TRBV20-1	TRBJ2-5	CSASPGTQYF	TGCAGTGCTAGCCCGGGGACCCAGTACTTC
.	.	TRBV4-3	TRBJ1-5	CASSQDSSLNSNQPQHF	TGCGCCAGCAGCCAAGATTCATCGCTCAATAGCAATCAGCCCCAGCATTTT